The clone carrying this T cell receptor (beta chain) was seen ten or more times. Its antigen is not identified. According to the study, genomic DNA was the template for TCR beta VDJ and CDR3 profiling. TCRdb recomputed calls from the reads with MiXCR, one row per CDR3 protein. The table shows some 130,000 distinct CDR3 sequences, with about half occurring only once. The entry originates in a study of CD8+CD57+ T cells in acquired aplastic anemia. Study context: Sorted CD4+ and CD8+ cells gave a mean 3.2 ug DNA, range 0.2 to 27.4 ug. Mean read depth for CD4+ cells from healthy donors was around 11 million. General observations from the study: Patients and controls had CD8+ Simpson's diversity values that were not significantly distinct. About 30 was the count of CD8+ CDR3 sequences that patients shared with controls.

Sequenced sample: sorted CD4+, CD8+, or CD8+CD57+ T cells (not recorded which) from PBMCs. The sequence came from a human donor in good health, serving as a control.

The CDR3 spells CASSRGSGELFF. CDR3 bases: TGTGCCAGCAGCCGGGGGTCCGGGGAGCTGTTTTTT. V gene TRBV7-7 combines with J gene TRBJ2-2; weak D call: TRBD2 (6 bases). CDR3 length equals 12 residues. CDR1 is SSHAT and CDR2 is FNYEAQ in the germline V gene (reference sequence). With 5 bases removed from V and 6 bases from J, the gap between germline ends came to 7 bases.